The entry below gives a single T cell receptor (beta chain) sequence along with its context. Its antigen is undetermined. Molecules of cDNA were individually given unique molecular identifiers that were attached to them. TCRdb reprocessed the 5' RACE reads via MiXCR and lists one record per CDR3 protein. The sample lists tens of thousands of distinct CDR3 sequences; around 6.3% were seen once. The V end lost 3 bases, the J end lost 4 bases, and 12 bases lay between the germline ends. This CDR3 is 15 amino acids long. The sample belongs to a study of early T cells in non-severe SARS-CoV-2 infection. Study information: Chains from this unsorted whole-blood bulk RNA could not be paired.

The study's findings and limits: Matching results from VDJdb favored anti-spike CD8 responses, leaving private and CD4 specificities undetected.

This TCR was recovered from an adult who was a healthcare worker with PCR-confirmed SARS-CoV-2 infection or an uninfected control (not recorded which). Material: whole blood, obtained at baseline. The V call is TRBV12-3 or TRBV12-4, the J call TRBJ2-2; D is possibly TRBD2 (6 bases). Here the CDR3 reads CASSFDTGSTGELFF. DNA of the CDR3: TGTGCCAGCAGTTTCGACACCGGGAGCACCGGGGAGCTGTTTTTT.